This record covers a single TCR beta chain. Its antigen is currently unknown. The data were produced by immunoSEQ multiplex PCR, yet TCRdb's version contains in-frame clones alone and is incomplete. Altogether under 95,000 clones are present, around 85% being singletons, with the ten largest covering around 10%. The data belong to a study of T cell responses to AZD1222 COVID-19 vaccine. This CDR3 comprises 17 residues. The J segment lost 2 bases and the V segment lost 2 bases, leaving 7 bases of the junction unmatched. Per germline, CDR1 LNHDA and CDR2 SQIVND (reference sequence). General study findings and limits: Elevations in Spike-specific TCR breadth and depth followed administration of two AZD1222 doses. The donor group comprised mostly white British people and more females; the analysis possibly underestimated clonal diversity. Repertoire sampling was restricted to post-peak T cell response timepoints.

Specimen: peripheral blood, collected 28 days after the second AZD1222 dose. The receptor comes from an adult who received the AZD1222 COVID-19 vaccine. The chain links TRBV19 to TRBJ2-3; the match to TRBD2 covers 10 bases. The chain's CDR3 is CASSILSGLADTDTQYF. CDR3 sequence (DNA): TGTGCCAGTAGTATACTTTCCGGACTAGCGGACACAGATACGCAGTATTTT. Full variable domain (rest looked up from reference TRBV19 and TRBJ2-3): DGGITQSPKYLFRKEGQNVTLSCEQNLNHDAMYWYRQDPGQGLRLIYYSQIVNDFQKGDIAEGYSVSREKKESFPLTVTSAQKNPTAFYLCASSILSGLADTDTQYFGPGTRLTVL.